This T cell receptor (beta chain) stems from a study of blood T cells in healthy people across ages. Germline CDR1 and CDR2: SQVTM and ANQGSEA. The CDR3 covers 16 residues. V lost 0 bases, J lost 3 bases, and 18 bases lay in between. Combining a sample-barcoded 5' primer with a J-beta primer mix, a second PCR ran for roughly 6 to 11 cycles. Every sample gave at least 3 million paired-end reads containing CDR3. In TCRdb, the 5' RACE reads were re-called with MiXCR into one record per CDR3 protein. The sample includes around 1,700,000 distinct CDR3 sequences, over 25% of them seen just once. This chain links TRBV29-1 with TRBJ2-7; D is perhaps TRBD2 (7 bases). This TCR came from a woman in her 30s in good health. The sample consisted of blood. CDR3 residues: CSVEESGGGPRYEQYF. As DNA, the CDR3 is TGCAGCGTTGAAGAATCGGGCGGGGGCCCCCGCTACGAGCAGTACTTC.